The rows below give T cell receptor beta chains drawn from one sample of a study of cytomegalovirus exposure and HLA in healthy donors. Profiling relied on immunoSEQ multiplex PCR, and the TCRdb table lists in-frame clones only, not all of them. The sample lists about 120,000 clones; about three quarters were seen once. Source material: PBMCs. The receptors stem from a woman in her 30s in good health and CMV-seropositive. CDR3s leave out the opening cysteine and the closing phenylalanine or tryptophan.

j_call v_call cdr3_aa
TRBJ2-5 TRBV7-9 ASSRQGAGETQY
TRBJ2-2 TRBV5-1 ASSLAGLKRTGELF
TRBJ2-2 TRBV5-6 ASSADRVNTGELF
TRBJ1-5 TRBV5-6 ASSLAGGAGNQPQH
TRBJ2-7 TRBV5-1 ASRWTGSHEQY
TRBJ1-2 TRBV5-1 ASSLEGAEGYT
TRBJ1-1 TRBV15 ATSRDQGATEAF
TRBJ2-3 TRBV7-2 ASSLRGGGGTDTQY
TRBJ1-5 TRBV28 AIGGATDQPQH
TRBJ2-5 TRBV6-1 ASNPGAVVETQY
TRBJ2-1 TRBV7-9 ASSSFNEQF
TRBJ2-7 TRBV25-1 ASSEKDRSYEQY
TRBJ2-1 TRBV4-2 ASSHPPYNEQF
TRBJ1-2 TRBV2 AGEGIEGYT
TRBJ1-5 TRBV28 ASSLGTGGWKGNQPQH
TRBJ2-5 TRBV30 AWSVQGETQY
TRBJ1-6 TRBV30 AWSLQGNSPLH
TRBJ2-5 TRBV7-9 SSSLGGGGSYQETQY
TRBJ2-2 TRBV2 ASRARGQVYVMNTGELF
TRBJ1-5 TRBV27 ASSLEHDQPQH
TRBJ2-7 TRBV5-6 ASSPRVHANYEQY
TRBJ2-5 TRBV2 ASGSGGARGETQY
TRBJ1-1 TRBV4-1 ASSQDQVFSEAF
TRBJ2-5 TRBV30 AWSDRTRETQY
TRBJ2-1 TRBV2 ASSVLLRYNEQF
TRBJ2-5 TRBV11-2 ASSPIGGGQVLKTQY
TRBJ1-2 TRBV27 ATSPLGQGRDYGYT
TRBJ2-7 TRBV18 ASSPVGTGPNYEQY
TRBJ2-7 TRBV6-5 ASSYGGQGAYEQY
TRBJ1-2 TRBV5-6 ASRPDRGYGYT
TRBJ2-3 TRBV4-2 ASSQDQLAGGRGDTQY
TRBJ1-1 TRBV28 ASSGPGENTEAF
TRBJ1-4 TRBV5-1 ASSTQGAFGEKLF
TRBJ1-5 TRBV19 ASSTGTGYQPQH
TRBJ2-1 TRBV29-1 SVERLAGPSYNEQF
TRBJ2-5 TRBV15 ATSPTGSPYQETQY
TRBJ1-6 TRBV29-1 SVSGQSNNSPLH
TRBJ1-2 TRBV28 ASSLIPGFDGYT
TRBJ1-1 TRBV19 ASGPTVNTEAF
TRBJ2-1 TRBV28 ASSPLAPSGYYNEQF
TRBJ1-5 TRBV9 ASSVSRGRSNQPQH
TRBJ2-1 TRBV4-1 ASSQPGQGFNEQF
- TRBV2 ASSNRGTEWGEQY
TRBJ2-4 TRBV28 ASSSGYGGALRNIQY
TRBJ1-2 TRBV7-9 ASSPGYGYT
TRBJ1-2 TRBV2 ASSDTPSGYT